This TCR beta chain derives from a study of T cells in Graves' hyperthyroidism and ophthalmopathy. RNA transcripts served as the template for amplifying TCR beta CDR3 regions. The study used the HTBI primer set for a first-round RT-PCR of the TCR CDR3. TCRdb reprocessed the multiplex PCR reads via MiXCR and lists one record per CDR3 protein. The sample includes over 250,000 distinct CDR3 sequences, 25% of them seen just once. For the diagnoses, clinical symptoms, serum thyroxine and TRAb, thyroid ultrasound and orbital computed tomography were used. Trimming took off 2 bases at V and 7 bases at J, with 8 bases between the two ends. The CDR3 is made up of 13 amino acids. Germline V gene lookup returns CDR1 MDHEN and CDR2 SYDVKM.

This sequence joins TRBV28 and TRBJ2-2; D is uncertain. The specimen sequenced was blood. The sequence was collected from a man aged 40-49 years with Graves' hyperthyroidism that later progressed to Graves' ophthalmopathy. The CDR3 bases are TGTGCCAGCAGTTTACGGCGGAACGGGGAGCTGTTTTTT. Translated: CASSLRRNGELFF.